This T cell receptor (beta chain) originates from a study of T cells in Graves' hyperthyroidism and ophthalmopathy. Overall study results and limits: Blood held most thyroid clonotypes expanded above 0.001 frequency. From stable hyperthyroidism, ophthalmopathy was set apart by a 13 V-J model.

PBMCs came from more than 9 ml fresh peripheral blood. Amplified TCR beta CDR3 regions derived from RNA transcripts. HTBI primers were the set used in a first-round RT-PCR of the TCR CDR3. One entry per CDR3 protein results from TCRdb running MiXCR on the multiplex PCR reads. The data contain hundreds of thousands of distinct CDR3 sequences, roughly 20% of them singletons. Trimming stripped 3 bases from V and 6 bases from J, with 22 bases between. Germline V lookup: CDR1 GTSNPN, CDR2 SVGIG (reference sequence). The CDR3 spans 16 residues. Note on this clonotype: Its specificity is not known.

This sequence joins TRBV30 and TRBJ2-3; D might be TRBD2 (5 bases). The receptor was isolated from a man between 25 and 39 years old with Graves' ophthalmopathy. The source material was blood. CDR3 in amino acids: CAWREIGLSSKDTQYF. The CDR3 nucleotides read TGTGCCTGGAGGGAGATAGGACTTTCCTCAAAGGATACGCAGTATTTT.